Presented here are 31 T cell receptor beta chains from one specimen sequenced in a study of metastatic and nonmetastatic thyroid tumors. TCRdb called clones again from the PCR reads with MiXCR. The sample has tens of thousands of clones, approximately 15% seen once. Until they underwent thyroid surgery, no patient had received any treatment. The sample was blood. The source is a male donor with papillary thyroid cancer or a benign thyroid nodule (not recorded which). Some clones in this sample may be carry-over from other donors' samples.

This clone has ten or more counts. Other nucleotide sequences in the sample specify the same CDR3. The CDR3 DNA sequence: TGTGCCAGCAGCTTGGGACAGGTCAATAATGAAAAACTGTTTTTT. This codes for CASSLGQVNNEKLFF. The chain couples TRBV5-8 to TRBJ1-4, with D possibly being TRBD1 (6 bases). V dropped 0 bases and J dropped 4 bases, with 10 bases sitting between them. The CDR3 extends over 15 amino acids. Per germline, CDR1 SGHTS and CDR2 YDEGEE.

This clone was detected many times. The chain uses TRBV3-1 and TRBJ1-2; no clear D gene. Germline values: CDR1 LGHDT, CDR2 YNNKEL (reference sequence). The V gene lost 4 bases and the J gene lost 6 bases, with 6 bases spanning the gap. The CDR3 is 11 amino acids. The CDR3 sequence: CASSRRDGYTF. CDR3 in DNA: TGTGCCAGCAGCCGAAGAGATGGCTACACCTTC.

This clone was observed many times. The rearrangement joins TRBV5-1 to TRBJ2-1; TRBD2 matches at 14 bases. The CDR3 sequence is 15 residues long. With V trimmed by 6 bases and J by 9 bases, 8 bases remained unmatched. Germline CDR1 and CDR2: SGHRS and YFSETQ. Here the CDR3 DNA reads TGCGCCAGCACCCGTGGGACTAGCGGGAGCCGTGAGCAGTTCTTC. Amino acid sequence: CASTRGTSGSREQFF.

With regard to this clone: Without the conserved terminal phenylalanine or tryptophan, this CDR3 likely stems from a read error. The DNA is omitted, as the CDR3 cannot be located on it reliably, and the CDR3 follows TCRdb's listing. The J gene is TRBJ2-7, the V gene TRBV6-1. Germline V gene data show CDR1 as MNHNS and CDR2 as SASEGT. Including both end residues, the CDR3 is 11 amino acids long. This chain's CDR3 is CASSEWLLGYS.

V usage is TRBV6-2 or TRBV6-3 and J usage is TRBJ2-3; D is unclear. The CDR3 is made up of 12 amino acids. Trimming cost V 5 bases and J 6 bases, with 9 bases left between them. Germline CDR1 is MNHEY and CDR2 is SVGEGT. CDR3 protein: CASSHFSDTQYF. The CDR3 region has the DNA TGTGCCAGCAGTCACTTTAGTGATACGCAGTATTTT.

This clone was seen many times. This sequence joins TRBV11-2 and TRBJ2-5, with a possible D match to TRBD2 (5 bases). V was shortened by 3 bases and J by 2 bases, with 7 bases between the two germline ends. CDR1 is SGHAT, CDR2 FQNNGV, per germline. CDR3 length equals 13 residues. CDR3 loop: CASSFGLQETQYF. The CDR3 DNA is TGTGCCAGCAGCTTCGGACTTCAAGAGACCCAGTACTTC.

This clone was found many times. The CDR3 here is CASSLGPSGSSYNEQFF. The CDR3 DNA is TGTGCCAGCAGCTTAGGCCCTAGCGGGAGCTCCTACAATGAGCAGTTCTTC. The chain has TRBV7-8 and TRBJ2-1; 10 bases agree with TRBD2. The CDR3 is 17 residues long. The V and J ends lost 1 base and 0 bases, in that order; junction bases with no gene match: 3. The germline CDR1 and CDR2 sequences are SGHVS and FQNEAQ.

This clone showed up just a few times. V usage is TRBV10-3 and J usage is TRBJ2-7; 7 bases match TRBD2. The V segment lost 7 bases and the J segment 3 bases; nucleotides outside the gene matches: 9. Germline values: CDR1 ENHRY, CDR2 SYGVKD. CDR3 length: 14 residues. This CDR3 reads CAIIPGRVVYEQYF. In DNA, the CDR3 is TGTGCCATCATCCCGGGGAGGGTCGTCTACGAGCAGTACTTC.

This clone was seen repeatedly, ten times or more. The chain links TRBV30 to TRBJ1-2; TRBD1 matches 7 bases. Trimming at V came to 2 bases and at J to 4 bases, leaving 4 bases not matched to a gene. Germline CDR1 and CDR2: GTSNPN and SVGIG (reference sequence). The CDR3 consists of 13 residues. This CDR3 reads CAWSKGQIYGYTF. For the CDR3, the DNA is TGTGCCTGGAGTAAGGGACAGATCTATGGCTACACCTTC.

This clone was observed many times. Mismatch with germline at one junction end may stem from a read error. The chain is built from TRBV19 and TRBJ1-4; D not certain. This CDR3 spans 11 amino acids. The germline V gene encodes CDR1 LNHDA and CDR2 SQIVND (reference sequence). CDR3 region: CASSVGEKLPF. CDR3 nucleotides: TGTGCCAGTAGTGTGGGAGAAAAACTGCCTTTT.

The V gene is TRBV20-1, the J gene TRBJ1-2, with D unresolved. This CDR3 is 14 amino acids long. From germline, CDR1 is DFQATT and CDR2 SNEGSKA (reference sequence). With 1 base removed from V and 7 bases from J, the gap between germline ends came to 16 bases. CDR3 in DNA: TGCAGTGCTAGAGTTTCAGAGCGGTCGCGTGGCTACACCTTC. Its translation is CSARVSERSRGYTF.

In this sample, this clone turned up many times. The rearrangement links TRBV29-1 to TRBJ1-1, with D possibly TRBD1 on 5 matching bases. The V gene lost 4 bases and the J gene lost 5 bases, with 14 bases spanning the gap. Germline loops: CDR1 SQVTM, CDR2 ANQGSEA. The CDR3 spans 13 residues. The CDR3 region has the DNA TGCAGCGTTGGGGAGGGGCGGGAAACTGAAGCTTTCTTT. As protein: CSVGEGRETEAFF.

The chain recombines TRBV28 with TRBJ2-3; TRBD1 agrees at 7 bases. The CDR3 length is 13 residues. The V segment lost 8 bases and the J segment 4 bases; nucleotides outside the gene matches: 6. Germline CDR1 reads MDHEN; CDR2 reads SYDVKM. The CDR3, as DNA: TGTGCCAGCCAAAGGGGGCTCCCAGATACGCAGTATTTT. Translation gives CASQRGLPDTQYF.

At least ten counts were recorded for this clone. This sequence joins TRBV7-6 and TRBJ2-5; a possible D gene is TRBD2 (5 bases). V lost 0 bases, J lost 4 bases, and 9 bases lay in between. The CDR3 covers 14 residues. Germline V gives CDR1 SGHVS, CDR2 FNYEAQ. The CDR3 loop is CASSLAGVLETQYF. In nucleotides, the CDR3 is TGTGCCAGCAGCTTAGCCGGGGTCTTAGAGACCCAGTACTTC.

This clone was counted only a few times. Additional DNA sequences in this sample encode the identical CDR3. V usage is TRBV11-2 and J usage is TRBJ2-7, with 7 positions matching TRBD2. The CDR3 consists of 19 residues. V dropped 3 bases and J dropped 5; count of bases not matched to a gene: 22. Germline V gene lookup returns CDR1 SGHAT and CDR2 FQNNGV. This CDR3 is CASSLGGLADPFWGDEQYF. In DNA form, the CDR3 reads TGTGCCAGCAGCTTGGGTGGGCTAGCGGATCCTTTTTGGGGGGACGAGCAGTACTTC.

This clone was seen a single time. This rearrangement joins TRBV4-1 to TRBJ2-1; possible D gene TRBD2, 5 bases. The CDR3 is made up of 13 amino acids. Germline CDR1 MGHRA, CDR2 YSYEKL. V gave up 3 bases and J gave up 5 bases, with 8 bases separating them. CDR3 sequence reads: CASSQDFHNEQFF. The CDR3 DNA sequence: TGCGCCAGCAGCCAGGACTTCCACAATGAGCAGTTCTTC.

This clone is medium-sized. The genes are TRBV6-1 and TRBJ2-7; no firm D call. Trimming removed 3 bases from V and 7 bases from J, with 10 bases in between. This CDR3 spans 12 amino acids. Germline loops: CDR1 MNHNS, CDR2 SASEGT. This CDR3 is CASSETGWEQYF. In nucleotides, the CDR3 is TGTGCCAGCAGTGAGACGGGTTGGGAGCAGTACTTC.

The CDR3 here is CASSPGTGMPYEQYF. As DNA, the CDR3 is TGTGCCAGCAGCCCCGGGACAGGGATGCCCTACGAGCAGTACTTC. The chain combines TRBV7-2 with TRBJ2-7; TRBD1 agrees at 9 bases. V gave up 5 bases and J gave up 2 bases; unmatched junction bases: 7. Germline loops: CDR1 SGHTA, CDR2 FQGNSA. The length of the CDR3 is 15 residues.

This clone is deemed medium-sized. The chain combines TRBV6-5 with TRBJ1-1, with D perhaps TRBD1 (5 bases). V lost 2 bases to trimming and J lost 8 bases, with 18 bases between them. The CDR3 sequence is 15 residues long. Germline V gene data show CDR1 as MNHEY and CDR2 as SVGAGI. The CDR3 loop reads CASSYKGRGIGEAFF. As DNA, the CDR3 is TGTGCCAGCAGTTACAAGGGTAGGGGTATTGGAGAAGCTTTCTTT.

The rearrangement joins TRBV20-1 to TRBJ2-1; 14 nucleotides agree with TRBD2. The V and J ends lost 3 bases and 3 bases, in that order; junction bases with no gene match: 4. The CDR3 is made up of 16 amino acids. From germline, CDR1 is DFQATT and CDR2 SNEGSKA (reference sequence). The CDR3 DNA sequence: TGCAGTGCTAGGGTGGGACTAGCGGGAGACTACAATGAGCAGTTCTTC. Translated: CSARVGLAGDYNEQFF.

This clone showed up many times. This chain links TRBV7-3 with TRBJ2-6; a possible D gene is TRBD2 (6 bases). V lost 5 bases and J lost 4, with 9 bases in between. The CDR3 is 14 amino acids. CDR1 and CDR2 (germline): SGHTA, FQGTGA. CDR3 sequence (DNA): TGTGCCAGCAGCCGGACTACCGGGGCCAACGTCCTGACTTTC. Residues: CASSRTTGANVLTF.

By sample fraction, this clone is medium-sized. CDR3 in DNA: TGTGCCAGCAGTTATGGGGGACAGTACTCTGGAAACACCATATATTTT. Translation: CASSYGGQYSGNTIYF. This chain links TRBV6-5 with TRBJ1-3, with 7 bases lining up with TRBD1. Germline values: CDR1 MNHEY, CDR2 SVGAGI. The CDR3 has 16 amino acids. J gave up 0 bases and V 3 bases, and 5 bases lay outside the gene matches.

The table lists this clone with many counts. The V gene is TRBV20-1, the J gene TRBJ2-7; possible D gene TRBD2, 7 bases. The CDR3 contains 14 residues. V was clipped by 6 bases and J by 1 base, with 16 bases between them. The germline gives CDR1 DFQATT, CDR2 SNEGSKA (reference sequence). CDR3 protein: CSAQGGAESYEQYF. The CDR3 bases are TGCAGTGCCCAAGGGGGGGCAGAGTCCTACGAGCAGTACTTC.

This clone has at least ten counts. J is TRBJ2-1 and V is TRBV7-8; possibly TRBD1 for D (5 bases). Germline V CDR1 and CDR2: SGHVS, FQNEAQ. The CDR3 runs to 15 residues. With 7 bases removed from V and 5 bases from J, the gap between germline ends came to 18 bases. For the CDR3, the DNA is TGTGCCAGCACTCTAAACTGGGGCCAGGACAATGAGCAGTTCTTC. Translation: CASTLNWGQDNEQFF.

This clone was seen only a few times. The chain employs TRBV6-6 and TRBJ2-2; D gene uncertain. This CDR3 contains 13 residues. Germline loops: CDR1 MNHNY, CDR2 SVGAGI (reference sequence). Between the trimmed V and J ends, which lost 2 bases and 5 bases, there was a span of 6 bases. The CDR3 DNA reads as TGTGCCAGCAGTTACGTGGGGACCGGGGAGCTGTTTTTT. This gives the protein CASSYVGTGELFF.

This clone was observed at least ten times. The rearrangement joins TRBV7-9 to TRBJ1-5; tentative D call: TRBD1 (5 bases). V gave up 5 bases and J gave up 7 bases, with 12 bases separating them. The CDR3 loop spans 13 amino acids. CDR1 and CDR2 from the germline V gene are SEHNR and FQNEAQ (reference sequence). This chain's CDR3 is CASSRGDRQPQHF. CDR3 nucleotide sequence: TGTGCCAGCAGCAGAGGGGATCGGCAGCCCCAGCATTTT.

This clone was seen a handful of times. This may be a read error: a much more frequent sequence differs by one nucleotide. The V and J genes are TRBV29-1 and TRBJ1-5; the D is unclear. From germline, CDR1 is SQVTM and CDR2 ANQGSEA. V gave up 4 bases and J gave up 6 bases, with 13 bases separating them. The CDR3 consists of 13 residues. This CDR3 reads CSVVEQQFQPQHF. CDR3 DNA sequence: TGCAGCGTTGTCGAACAGCAGTTTCAGCCCCAGCATTTT.

This clone has at least ten counts. This rearrangement joins TRBV28 to TRBJ1-5; no reliable D call. Trimming left V 4 bases short and J 12 bases short, with 25 bases between. The CDR3 spans 16 residues. Germline CDR1 and CDR2: MDHEN and SYDVKM. This CDR3 is CASSSDSYGPSHGQHF. In DNA, the CDR3 is TGTGCCAGCAGTTCGGACTCCTACGGGCCCTCCCACGGCCAGCATTTT.

This clone was seen ten or more times. A much larger clonotype is one base distant, so this may be a read error. The chain couples TRBV19 to TRBJ1-1, with a tentative D call TRBD1 (5 bases). CDR1 is LNHDA and CDR2 is SQIVND in the germline V gene (reference sequence). Trimming pared 6 bases from V and 4 bases from J, leaving 9 bases between. The CDR3 sequence is 12 residues long. The CDR3, as DNA: TGTGCCAGTAGCGGGGGGTGCACTGAAGCTTTCTTT. It encodes CASSGGCTEAFF.

This clone appeared many times. This rearrangement joins TRBV19 to TRBJ1-4; D not resolved. The CDR3 covers 14 residues. Trimming cost V 3 bases and J 7 bases, with 12 bases left between them. Germline CDR1 is LNHDA and CDR2 is SQIVND (reference sequence). This chain's CDR3 is CASSIRNSGEKLFF. CDR3 bases: TGTGCCAGTAGTATCCGTAACTCTGGTGAAAAACTGTTTTTT.

This clone was seen repeatedly, ten times or more. The chain joins TRBV5-1 to TRBJ2-3; D call uncertain. The CDR3 spans 11 residues. The germline V and J ends were trimmed by 4 bases and 5 bases, with 5 bases remaining between them. Looked up from germline, CDR1 is SGHRS and CDR2 is YFSETQ. The CDR3 loop is CASSLLDTQYF. CDR3 nucleotide sequence: TGCGCCAGCAGCCTATTAGATACGCAGTATTTT.